This T cell receptor beta chain was sequenced during a study of blood T cell repertoires in COVID-19. Produced via immunoSEQ multiplex PCR; TCRdb's table is partial and in-frame only. The repertoire has about 200,000 clones, 84% of them found once; the top ten carry around 7%. The germline CDR1 and CDR2 sequences are MNHEY and SVGAGI. The V end was cut by 6 bases, the J end by 2 bases, with 4 bases between. This CDR3 comprises 12 residues. This chain uses TRBV6-5 with TRBJ2-2, with unresolved D. Sequencing was done on a sample of PBMCs or T cells enriched from blood (not recorded which). The TCR was taken from a man aged 35-49 years who had recovered from COVID-19. The CDR3 loop reads CASRLNTGELFF. DNA of the CDR3: TGTGCCAGCAGACTAAACACCGGGGAGCTGTTTTTT.